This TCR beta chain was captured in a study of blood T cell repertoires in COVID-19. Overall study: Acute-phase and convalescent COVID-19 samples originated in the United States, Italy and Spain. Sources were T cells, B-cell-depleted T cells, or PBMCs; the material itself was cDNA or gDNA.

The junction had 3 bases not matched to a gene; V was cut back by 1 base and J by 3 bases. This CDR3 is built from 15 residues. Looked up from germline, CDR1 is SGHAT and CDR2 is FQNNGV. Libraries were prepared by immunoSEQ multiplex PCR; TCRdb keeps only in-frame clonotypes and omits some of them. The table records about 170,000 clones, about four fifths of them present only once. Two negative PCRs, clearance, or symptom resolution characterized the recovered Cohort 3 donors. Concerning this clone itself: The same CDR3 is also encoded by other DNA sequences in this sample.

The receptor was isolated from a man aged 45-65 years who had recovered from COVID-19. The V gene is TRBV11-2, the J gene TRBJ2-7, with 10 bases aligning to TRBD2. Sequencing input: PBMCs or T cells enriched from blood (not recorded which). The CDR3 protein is CASSLAQRGGYEQYF. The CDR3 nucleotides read TGTGCCAGCAGCTTAGCCCAGCGGGGGGGCTACGAGCAGTACTTC. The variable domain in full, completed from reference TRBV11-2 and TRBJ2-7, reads EAGVAQSPRYKIIEKRQSVAFWCNPISGHATLYWYQQILGQGPKLLIQFQNNGVVDDSQLPKDRFSAERLKGVDSTLKIQPAKLEDSAVYLCASSLAQRGGYEQYFGPGTRLTVT.